Below, 22 T cell receptor beta chains from the same sample are listed, as sequenced in a study of regulatory T cells in long-lasting Graves disease. Time point given: newly diagnosed GD, antithyroid drugs for less than 3 months. Extracted PBMC RNA gave rise to the TCR library. Through Arm-PCR of CDR3 regions and iRepertoire HTBI primers, TCR beta libraries were built. TCRdb re-analysed the multiplex PCR reads in MiXCR, keeping a single row per CDR3 protein. The sample includes more than 450,000 distinct CDR3 sequences, roughly 17% of them seen just once. This same sample was also taken into another study, of T cells in Graves' hyperthyroidism and ophthalmopathy.

The sequenced sample was peripheral blood mononuclear cells (PBMCs), obtained at new diagnosis, from a patient treated with antithyroid drugs. The receptors here all came from a man aged 35-49 years with Graves disease.

The chain uses TRBV30 and TRBJ2-1; 7 nucleotides match TRBD2. TRBJ2-7 matches the DNA end more closely, so the J call is doubtful. The CDR3 consists of 15 residues. Germline V lookup: CDR1 GTSNPN, CDR2 SVGIG (reference sequence). The CDR3: CAGSPLRGRSDEQYF. The CDR3 DNA sequence: TGTGCCGGTTCACCTTTACGCGGGAGAAGCGATGAGCAGTACTTC.

This clonotype was counted ten times or more. The chain has TRBV28 and TRBJ1-3, with D unclear. CDR3 length: 15 amino acids. V was shortened by 8 bases and J by 0 bases, with 14 bases between the two germline ends. Germline-derived CDR1 and CDR2 are MDHEN and SYDVKM. In nucleotides, the CDR3 is TGTGCCAGCTTTGGGGTTCTCCTCTCTGGAAACACCATATATTTT. Protein: CASFGVLLSGNTIYF.

The genes are TRBV7-9 and TRBJ2-4, with D possibly TRBD2 on 5 matching bases. Germline V CDR1 and CDR2: SEHNR, FQNEAQ (reference sequence). CDR3 length equals 19 residues. V lost 1 base and J lost 7, with 26 bases in between. The chain's CDR3 is CASSLGGPAKLGVRNIQYF. DNA for the CDR3: TGTGCCAGCAGCTTAGGTGGCCCCGCCAAACTAGGCGTTAGGAACATTCAGTACTTC.

The DNA of the CDR3 is TGTGCCAGCACGCGAACACCCCCAACAGACAGGGGGCAAGTCTATGGCTACACCTTC. Its protein product is CASTRTPPTDRGQVYGYTF. V usage is TRBV6-1 and J usage is TRBJ1-2, with 10 nucleotides matching TRBD1. The germline gives CDR1 MNHNS, CDR2 SASEGT. V lost 7 bases to trimming and J lost 4 bases; unmatched junction nucleotides: 21. This CDR3 region has 19 residues.

V usage is TRBV19 and J usage is TRBJ2-2, with D perhaps matching TRBD1 (6 bases). This CDR3 has 16 residues. Germline assignment: CDR1 LNHDA and CDR2 SQIVND (reference sequence). Trimming took 3 bases from V and 5 from J, leaving 16 bases between them. The CDR3 coding sequence is TGTGCCAGTAGTATCATAGGGGGAAGTTATACCGGGGAGCTGTTTTTT. Amino acid sequence: CASSIIGGSYTGELFF.

V is TRBV19 and J is TRBJ2-2; D is perhaps TRBD1 or TRBD2 (6 bases each). CDR3 size: 14 residues. Germline CDR1 is LNHDA and CDR2 is SQIVND (reference sequence). V lost 1 base to trimming and J lost 6 bases, with 9 bases between them. The CDR3 DNA is TGTGCCAGTAGTATAGGAGGGGGGCCCGGGGAGCTGTTTTTT. Translated, it gives CASSIGGGPGELFF.

V is TRBV15 and J is TRBJ2-1; the match to TRBD2 covers 12 bases. The J segment lost 6 bases and the V segment lost 3 bases, leaving 6 bases of the junction unmatched. There are 16 residues in the CDR3. Germline V gives CDR1 LNHNV, CDR2 YYDKDF (reference sequence). Here the CDR3 DNA reads TGTGCCACCAGCAGCCAACTAGCGGGGGGCGGCAATGAGCAGTTCTTC. Translating it yields CATSSQLAGGGNEQFF.

The sample holds many counts of this clonotype. This sequence joins TRBV6-2 or TRBV6-3 and TRBJ2-1; TRBD1 aligns across 9 bases. Germline V gene lookup returns CDR1 MNHEY and CDR2 SVGEGT. This CDR3 region has 15 residues. Trimming at V came to 1 base and at J to 5 bases, leaving 3 bases not matched to a gene. CDR3 sequence reads: CASSYWGQGNNEQFF. In nucleotides, the CDR3 is TGTGCCAGCAGTTACTGGGGACAGGGAAACAATGAGCAGTTCTTC.

This clonotype was seen a few times. The chain recombines TRBV7-9 with TRBJ2-7; possible D gene TRBD2, 6 bases. Germline V gene data show CDR1 as SEHNR and CDR2 as FQNEAQ (reference sequence). The V end was cut by 5 bases, the J end by 0 bases, with 14 bases between. This CDR3 contains 15 residues. CDR3 in amino acids: CASSTTGTHSYEQYF. CDR3 in DNA: TGTGCCAGCAGCACCACCGGGACTCACTCCTACGAGCAGTACTTC.

With regard to this clonotype: Just one base apart from a much larger clone, this may be a read error. The chain uses TRBV6-2 or TRBV6-3 and TRBJ2-6, with D tentatively TRBD1 or TRBD2 (5 bases each). The CDR3 sequence is 15 residues long. Trimming pared 2 bases from V and 2 bases from J, leaving 7 bases between. Germline V gene data show CDR1 as MNHEY and CDR2 as SVGEGT. The CDR3 sequence: CASSYGGAGANVLTF. The CDR3 nucleotides are TGTGCCAGCAGTTACGGGGGAGCTGGGGCCAACGTCCTGACTTTC.

This clonotype was seen only a few times. This may be a read error: a much more frequent sequence differs by one nucleotide. The rearrangement joins TRBV12-3 or TRBV12-4 to TRBJ2-7; D tentatively reads TRBD1 or TRBD2 (5 bases each). This CDR3 is 13 amino acids long. The V gene lost 2 bases and the J gene lost 5 bases, with 10 bases spanning the gap. The CDR3 coding sequence is TGTGCCAGCAGTTTACTAGGGGACCACGAGCAGTACTTC. This gives the protein CASSLLGDHEQYF.

V and J are TRBV7-2 and TRBJ2-1, with 7 positions matching TRBD1. The CDR3 spans 18 residues. Germline V gene lookup returns CDR1 SGHTA and CDR2 FQGNSA. V trimming: 0 bases; J trimming: 0 bases; junction bases outside the gene matches: 8. CDR3 DNA: TGTGCCAGCAGCTTAGCCGCCTACAGGGGAAGCTCCTACAATGAGCAGTTCTTC. This sequence encodes CASSLAAYRGSSYNEQFF.

This clonotype was counted at least ten times. The J gene is TRBJ2-1, the V gene TRBV12-3 or TRBV12-4; 10 bases are shared with TRBD1. CDR3 length: 19 amino acids. The J segment lost 5 bases and the V segment lost 6 bases, leaving 19 bases of the junction unmatched. CDR3 bases: TGTGCCAGCAGCCCCACCGGGACAGGGGATTCCGACAAAGACAATGAGCAGTTCTTC. It yields the protein CASSPTGTGDSDKDNEQFF.

In this sample, this clonotype turned up many times. The junction and the germline gene differ at one end; a read error may be behind it. V is TRBV5-5 and J is TRBJ2-7, with TRBD2 identical over 8 bases. The CDR3 has 14 amino acids. Germline CDR1 reads SGHKS; CDR2 reads YYEKEE (reference sequence). CDR3 DNA sequence: TGCGCCAGCAGCTTGGCGGGAGGAGCCCACGAGCAGTACTTC. Protein product: CASSLAGGAHEQYF.

In its sample, this clonotype was seen a few times. This rearrangement joins TRBV28 to TRBJ2-3, with D possibly matching TRBD2 (5 bases). The V end lost 0 bases, the J end lost 2 bases, and 12 bases lay between the germline ends. This CDR3 region has 16 residues. The germline CDR1 and CDR2 sequences are MDHEN and SYDVKM. CDR3 bases: TGTGCCAGCAGTTTATGGGGTGGAGGTCACACAGATACGCAGTATTTT. The encoded protein is CASSLWGGGHTDTQYF.

This clonotype was found many times. The V call is TRBV6-2 or TRBV6-3, the J call TRBJ1-1; 8 nucleotides agree with TRBD1. Germline values: CDR1 MNHEY, CDR2 SVGEGT. This CDR3 comprises 13 residues. The junction had 1 base not matched to a gene; V was cut back by 6 bases and J by 1 base. The CDR3 DNA reads as TGTGCCAGCAGGGACAGGGCGAACACTGAAGCTTTCTTT. Its protein product is CASRDRANTEAFF.

The genes are TRBV7-8 and TRBJ1-5, with 7 bases aligning to TRBD1. The V and J ends lost 5 bases and 0 bases, in that order; junction bases with no gene match: 4. Germline V lookup: CDR1 SGHVS, CDR2 FQNEAQ. This CDR3 spans 15 amino acids. CDR3 in amino acids: CASSTQGYSNQPQHF. The DNA for the CDR3 is TGTGCCAGCAGCACACAGGGGTATAGCAATCAGCCCCAGCATTTT.

This clonotype appeared many times. The chain uses TRBV28 and TRBJ2-7, with no clear D. The V gene lost 3 bases and the J gene lost 2 bases, with 14 bases spanning the gap. This CDR3 comprises 15 residues. Germline CDR1 MDHEN, CDR2 SYDVKM. CDR3 region: CASSFKVVIPYEQYF. The DNA for the CDR3 is TGTGCCAGCAGTTTTAAGGTGGTTATCCCCTACGAGCAGTACTTC.

This clonotype has a count of ten or more. J is TRBJ1-5 and V is TRBV11-2; a weak D match, TRBD1 (6 bases). V lost 5 bases and J 6 bases, leaving 14 bases between the germline ends. CDR3 length: 14 residues. Germline CDR1 SGHAT, CDR2 FQNNGV. CDR3 sequence reads: CASSRTGTGQPQHF. The DNA for the CDR3 is TGTGCCAGCAGCCGAACAGGGACCGGTCAGCCCCAGCATTTT.

In this sample, this clonotype turned up a few times. V usage is TRBV29-1 and J usage is TRBJ2-7; a possible D gene is TRBD1 (6 bases). There are 17 residues in the CDR3. V was shortened by 1 base and J by 1 base, with 20 bases between the two germline ends. Germline CDR1 and CDR2: SQVTM and ANQGSEA. CDR3 region: CSVEVRSPRGSSYEQYF. CDR3 DNA: TGCAGCGTTGAAGTGAGGTCGCCCAGGGGTAGTTCCTACGAGCAGTACTTC.

The rearrangement uses TRBV7-9 and TRBJ2-3; D uncertain. CDR1 is SEHNR and CDR2 is FQNEAQ in the germline V gene (reference sequence). The CDR3 has 13 amino acids. The V gene lost 3 bases and the J gene lost 4 bases, with 8 bases spanning the gap. CDR3 in amino acids: CASSFISADTQYF. The CDR3 region has the DNA TGTGCCAGCAGCTTTATTTCTGCAGATACGCAGTATTTT.

As concerns this clonotype: A read error likely explains this, since a far larger clone differs by one base. The rearrangement links TRBV12-3 or TRBV12-4 to TRBJ2-4; D remains ambiguous. The CDR3 length is 14 residues. Trimming took 3 bases from V and 13 from J, leaving 19 bases between them. This CDR3 reads CASSLFKGSEIQYF. CDR3 DNA: TGTGCCAGCAGTTTGTTCAAGGGCTCGGAGATCCAGTACTTC.